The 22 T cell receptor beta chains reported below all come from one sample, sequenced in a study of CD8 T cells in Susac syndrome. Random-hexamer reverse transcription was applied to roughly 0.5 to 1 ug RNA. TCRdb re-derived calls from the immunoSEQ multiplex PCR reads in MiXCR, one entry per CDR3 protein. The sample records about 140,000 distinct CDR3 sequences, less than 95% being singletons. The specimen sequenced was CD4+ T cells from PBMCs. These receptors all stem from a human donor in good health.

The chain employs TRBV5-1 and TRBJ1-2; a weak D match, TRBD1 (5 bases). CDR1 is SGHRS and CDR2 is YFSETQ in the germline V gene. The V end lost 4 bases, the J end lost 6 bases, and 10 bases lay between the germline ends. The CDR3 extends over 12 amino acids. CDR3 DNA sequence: TGCGCCAGCAGCATCTCGACAGATGGCTACACCTTC. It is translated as CASSISTDGYTF.

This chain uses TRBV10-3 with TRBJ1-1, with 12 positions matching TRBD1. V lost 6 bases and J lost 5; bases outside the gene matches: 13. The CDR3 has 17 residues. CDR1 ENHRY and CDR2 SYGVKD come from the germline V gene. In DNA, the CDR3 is TGTGCCATCAGCCCAATCCCGGGACAGGGGGCGGGAACTGAAGCTTTCTTT. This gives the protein CAISPIPGQGAGTEAFF.

CDR3 loop: CARDSWDRGRGYTF. CDR3 DNA sequence: TGTGCCCGCGACAGTTGGGACAGGGGGCGAGGCTACACCTTC. The V gene is TRBV30, the J gene TRBJ1-2; TRBD1 matches at 12 bases. Germline CDR1 reads GTSNPN; CDR2 reads SVGIG (reference sequence). The J segment lost 8 bases and the V segment lost 8 bases, leaving 12 bases of the junction unmatched. This CDR3 contains 14 residues.

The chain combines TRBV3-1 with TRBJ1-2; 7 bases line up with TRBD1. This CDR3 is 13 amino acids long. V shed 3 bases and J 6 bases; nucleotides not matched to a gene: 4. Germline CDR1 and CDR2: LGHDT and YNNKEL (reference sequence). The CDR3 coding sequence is TGTGCCAGCAGCCACGGACAGGAAAATGGCTACACCTTC. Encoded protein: CASSHGQENGYTF.

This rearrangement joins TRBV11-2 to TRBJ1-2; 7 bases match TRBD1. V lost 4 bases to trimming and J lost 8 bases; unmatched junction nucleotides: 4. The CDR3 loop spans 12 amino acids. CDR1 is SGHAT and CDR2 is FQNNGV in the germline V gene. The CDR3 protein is CASSSGTVGYTF. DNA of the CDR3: TGTGCCAGCAGCTCCGGGACAGTGGGCTACACCTTC.

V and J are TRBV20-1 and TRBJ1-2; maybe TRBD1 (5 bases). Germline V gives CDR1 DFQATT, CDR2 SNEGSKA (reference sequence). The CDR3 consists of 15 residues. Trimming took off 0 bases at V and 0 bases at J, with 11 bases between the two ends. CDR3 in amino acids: CSARDQRGANYGYTF. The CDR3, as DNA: TGCAGTGCTAGAGATCAGCGGGGCGCTAACTATGGCTACACCTTC.

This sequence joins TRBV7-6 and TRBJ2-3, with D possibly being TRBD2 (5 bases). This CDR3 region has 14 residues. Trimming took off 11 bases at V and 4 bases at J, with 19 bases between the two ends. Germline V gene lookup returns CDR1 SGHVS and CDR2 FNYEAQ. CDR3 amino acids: CACGPGIRADTQYF. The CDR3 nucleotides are TGTGCCTGCGGGCCGGGGATAAGGGCAGATACGCAGTATTTT.

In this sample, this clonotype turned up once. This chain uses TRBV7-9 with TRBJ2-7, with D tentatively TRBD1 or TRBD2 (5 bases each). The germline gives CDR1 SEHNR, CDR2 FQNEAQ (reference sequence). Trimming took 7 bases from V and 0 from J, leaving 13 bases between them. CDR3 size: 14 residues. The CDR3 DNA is TGTGCCAGCATCGCGTGGGGGAGCTCCTACGAGCAGTACTTC. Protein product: CASIAWGSSYEQYF.

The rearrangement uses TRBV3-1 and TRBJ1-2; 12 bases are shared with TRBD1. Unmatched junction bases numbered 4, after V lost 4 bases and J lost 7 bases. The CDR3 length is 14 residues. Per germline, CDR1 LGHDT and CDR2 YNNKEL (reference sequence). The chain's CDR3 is CASSLRDRGLGYTF. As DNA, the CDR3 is TGTGCCAGCAGCCTCCGGGACAGGGGGCTTGGCTACACCTTC.

The DNA for the CDR3 is TGTGCCTGGGGGACCGGACTAGCGAGTGAGCAGTACTTC. It encodes CAWGTGLASEQYF. This chain uses TRBV30 with TRBJ2-7; 9 nucleotides align to TRBD2. CDR3 length: 13 amino acids. V shed 5 bases and J 7 bases; nucleotides not matched to a gene: 9. Germline V CDR1 and CDR2: GTSNPN, SVGIG (reference sequence).

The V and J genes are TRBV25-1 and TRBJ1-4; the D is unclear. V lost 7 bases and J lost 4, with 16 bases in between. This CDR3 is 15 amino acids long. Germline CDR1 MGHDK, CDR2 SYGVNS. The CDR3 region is CASTPRATFNEKLFF. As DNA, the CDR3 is TGTGCCAGCACCCCCCGAGCGACATTTAATGAAAAACTGTTTTTT.

The DNA for the CDR3 is TGTGCCAGCGGCCCGCAGCTAGAAGCTTTCTTT. Protein product: CASGPQLEAFF. V is TRBV21-1 and J is TRBJ1-1. TRBV21-1 is designated a pseudogene. This CDR3 comprises 11 residues.

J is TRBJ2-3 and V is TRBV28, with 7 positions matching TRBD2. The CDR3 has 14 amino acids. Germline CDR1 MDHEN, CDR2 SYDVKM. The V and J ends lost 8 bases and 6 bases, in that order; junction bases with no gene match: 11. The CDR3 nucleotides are TGTGCCAGCGATCTGGGAGGGATAATCGATACGCAGTATTTT. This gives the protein CASDLGGIIDTQYF.

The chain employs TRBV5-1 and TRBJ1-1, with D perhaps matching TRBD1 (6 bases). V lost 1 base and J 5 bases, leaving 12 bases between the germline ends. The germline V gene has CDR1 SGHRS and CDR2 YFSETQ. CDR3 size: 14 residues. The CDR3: CASSLWGRETEAFF. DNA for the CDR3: TGCGCCAGCAGCTTGTGGGGGCGCGAGACTGAAGCTTTCTTT.

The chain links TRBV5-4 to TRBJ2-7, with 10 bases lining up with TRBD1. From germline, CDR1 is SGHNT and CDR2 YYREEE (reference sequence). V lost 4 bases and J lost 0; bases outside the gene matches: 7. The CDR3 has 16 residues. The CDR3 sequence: CASSPRTGGSSYEQYF. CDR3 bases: TGTGCCAGCAGCCCACGGACAGGGGGGAGCTCCTACGAGCAGTACTTC. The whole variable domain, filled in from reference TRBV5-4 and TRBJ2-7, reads ETGVTQSPTHLIKTRGQQVTLRCSSQSGHNTVSWYQQALGQGPQFIFQYYREEENGRGNFPPRFSGLQFPNYSSELNVNALELDDSALYLCASSPRTGGSSYEQYFGPGTRLTVT.

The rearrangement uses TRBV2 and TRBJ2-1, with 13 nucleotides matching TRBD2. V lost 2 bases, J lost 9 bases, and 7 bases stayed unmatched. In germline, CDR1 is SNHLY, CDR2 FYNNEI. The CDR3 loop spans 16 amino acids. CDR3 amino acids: CASSEQGLAGRSEQFF. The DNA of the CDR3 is TGTGCCAGCAGTGAACAGGGACTAGCGGGAAGGTCTGAGCAGTTCTTC.

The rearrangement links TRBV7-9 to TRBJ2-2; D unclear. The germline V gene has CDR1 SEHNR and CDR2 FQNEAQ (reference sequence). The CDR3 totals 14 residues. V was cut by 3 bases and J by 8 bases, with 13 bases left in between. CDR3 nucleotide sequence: TGTGCCAGCAGCTTTAGCCACGACCGGGGGGAGCTGTTTTTT. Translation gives CASSFSHDRGELFF.

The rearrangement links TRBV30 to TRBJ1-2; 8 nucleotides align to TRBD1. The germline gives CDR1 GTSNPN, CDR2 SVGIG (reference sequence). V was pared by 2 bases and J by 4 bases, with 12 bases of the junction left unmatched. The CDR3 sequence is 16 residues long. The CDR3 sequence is CAWSPRGGRGLYGYTF. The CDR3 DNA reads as TGTGCCTGGAGTCCCCGCGGAGGCAGGGGGCTCTATGGCTACACCTTC.

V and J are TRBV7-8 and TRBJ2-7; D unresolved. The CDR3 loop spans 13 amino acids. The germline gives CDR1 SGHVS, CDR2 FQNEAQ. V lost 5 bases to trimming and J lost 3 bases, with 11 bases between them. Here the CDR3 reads CASSRTGNYEQYF. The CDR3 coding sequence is TGTGCCAGCAGCCGAACTGGAAACTACGAGCAGTACTTC.

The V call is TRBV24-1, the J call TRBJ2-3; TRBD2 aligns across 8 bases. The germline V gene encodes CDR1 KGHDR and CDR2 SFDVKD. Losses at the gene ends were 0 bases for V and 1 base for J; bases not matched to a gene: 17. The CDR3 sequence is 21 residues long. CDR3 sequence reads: CATSDLALGSGRSRGTDTQYF. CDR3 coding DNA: TGTGCCACCAGTGATTTGGCTCTGGGGAGCGGGAGAAGTCGTGGCACAGATACGCAGTATTTT.

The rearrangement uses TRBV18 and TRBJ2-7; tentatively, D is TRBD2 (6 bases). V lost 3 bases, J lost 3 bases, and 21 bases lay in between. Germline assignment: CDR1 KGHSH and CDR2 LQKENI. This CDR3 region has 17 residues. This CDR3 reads CASSPGLFSDGSYEQYF. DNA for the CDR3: TGTGCCAGCTCACCGGGCCTCTTTTCGGACGGGAGCTACGAGCAGTACTTC.

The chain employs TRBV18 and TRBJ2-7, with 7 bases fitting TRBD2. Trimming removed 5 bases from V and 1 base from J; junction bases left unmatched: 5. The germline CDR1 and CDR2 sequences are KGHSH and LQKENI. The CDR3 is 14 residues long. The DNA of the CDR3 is TGTGCCAGCTCATATGATAGCGGGTCCTACGAGCAGTACTTC. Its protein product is CASSYDSGSYEQYF.